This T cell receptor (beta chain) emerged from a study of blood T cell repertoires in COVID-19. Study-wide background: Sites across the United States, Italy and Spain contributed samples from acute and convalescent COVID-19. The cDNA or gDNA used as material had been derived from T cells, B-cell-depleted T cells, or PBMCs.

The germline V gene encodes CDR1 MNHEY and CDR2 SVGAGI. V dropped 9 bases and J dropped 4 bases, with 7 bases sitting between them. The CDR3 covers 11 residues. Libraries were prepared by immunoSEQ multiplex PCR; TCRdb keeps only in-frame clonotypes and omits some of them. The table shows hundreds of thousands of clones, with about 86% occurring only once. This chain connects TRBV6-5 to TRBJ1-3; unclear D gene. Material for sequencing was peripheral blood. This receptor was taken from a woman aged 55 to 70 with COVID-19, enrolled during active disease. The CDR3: CASYMGNTIYF. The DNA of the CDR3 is TGTGCCAGTTATATGGGAAACACCATATATTTT.